The 14 T cell receptor beta chains below come from one sample, sequenced in a study of cytomegalovirus exposure and HLA in healthy donors. The PCR employed 60 Vbeta primers together with 13 Jbeta primers. TCRdb's copy holds only in-frame clones and misses some; the assay was immunoSEQ multiplex PCR. The sample records around 140,000 clones, approximately 9% being singletons. Sequencing was done on a sample of PBMCs. Receptors originate from a woman between 40 and 55 years old in good health and CMV-seropositive.

The rearrangement links TRBV12-5 to TRBJ2-7; TRBD1 matches 9 bases. The CDR3 has 12 residues. The V gene end was trimmed by 4 bases and the J gene end by 5 bases; junction bases not matched to a gene: 0. Germline CDR1 and CDR2: LGHNT and FRNRAP. Here the CDR3 reads CASGWTGDEQYF. The CDR3 bases are TGTGCTAGTGGTTGGACAGGGGACGAGCAGTACTTC. Full variable domain (missing parts from reference TRBV12-5 and TRBJ2-7): DARVTQTPRHKVTEMGQEVTMRCQPILGHNTVFWYRQTMMQGLELLAYFRNRAPLDDSGMPKDRFSAEMPDATLATLKIQPSEPRDSAVYFCASGWTGDEQYFGPGTRLTVT.

The chain joins TRBV7-9 to TRBJ2-3; TRBD2 agrees at 13 bases. CDR1 SEHNR and CDR2 FQNEAQ come from the germline V gene (reference sequence). The V gene end was trimmed by 1 base and the J gene end by 3 bases; junction bases not matched to a gene: 4. The CDR3 loop spans 17 amino acids. CDR3 sequence: CASSLELAGGPTDTQYF. CDR3 bases: TGTGCCAGCAGCTTAGAACTAGCGGGGGGGCCGACAGATACGCAGTATTTT.

The chain combines TRBV4-3 with TRBJ1-2; D is unresolved. Trimming stripped 1 base from V and 1 base from J, with 16 bases between. This CDR3 region has 17 residues. The V gene's germline CDR1 is LGHNA and CDR2 YSLEER. The CDR3 here is CASSQVERRNLNYGYTF. CDR3 DNA sequence: TGCGCCAGCAGCCAAGTAGAGCGGCGGAATCTTAACTATGGCTACACCTTC.

Concerning this clone: Other nucleotide sequences in the sample specify the same CDR3. The CDR3 here is CASSLASGYGYTF. The CDR3 nucleotides read TGTGCCAGCAGCTTGGCCTCGGGGTATGGCTACACCTTC. The rearrangement links TRBV7-9 to TRBJ1-2; D is unclear. V lost 3 bases, J lost 5 bases, and 10 bases lay in between. Germline V lookup: CDR1 SEHNR, CDR2 FQNEAQ (reference sequence). This CDR3 region has 13 residues.

V is TRBV2 and J is TRBJ2-5, with TRBD2 matching 11 bases. Germline V CDR1 and CDR2: SNHLY, FYNNEI. Trimming removed 7 bases from V and 5 bases from J; junction bases left unmatched: 12. This CDR3 comprises 16 residues. The CDR3 DNA is TGTGCCAGCACCACTATTTTACTAGCGGGGGAGGAGACCCAGTACTTC. Residues: CASTTILLAGEETQYF. The entire variable domain, with the rest obtained from reference TRBV2 and TRBJ2-5, is as follows: EPEVTQTPSHQVTQMGQEVILRCVPISNHLYFYWYRQILGQKVEFLVSFYNNEISEKSEIFDDQFSVERPDGSNFTLKIRSTKLEDSAMYFCASTTILLAGEETQYFGPGTRLLVL.

The rearrangement uses TRBV29-1 and TRBJ2-3, with TRBD2 identical over 9 bases. V was pared by 4 bases and J by 4 bases, with 6 bases of the junction left unmatched. The CDR3 contains 14 residues. Per the germline V gene, CDR1 is SQVTM and CDR2 is ANQGSEA. CDR3 nucleotides: TGCAGCGTTGCTAGCGGGGCGCCGGCAGATACGCAGTATTTT. Protein product: CSVASGAPADTQYF.

This clone appeared a few times. This chain links TRBV9 with TRBJ2-5; TRBD1 aligns across 7 bases. The length of the CDR3 is 14 residues. Germline CDR1 is SGDLS and CDR2 is YYNGEE. V trimming: 4 bases; J trimming: 4 bases; junction bases outside the gene matches: 7. The CDR3 protein is CASSPGGPAETQYF. CDR3 DNA: TGTGCCAGCAGCCCAGGGGGACCAGCAGAGACCCAGTACTTC.

The sample holds a few counts of this clone. V usage is TRBV7-2 and J usage is TRBJ2-5, with D possibly being TRBD1 (6 bases). The CDR3 spans 15 residues. V was trimmed by 4 bases and J by 1 base, leaving 13 bases between them. Germline CDR1 is SGHTA and CDR2 is FQGNSA. The chain's CDR3 is CASSSLQGPQETQYF. For the CDR3, the DNA is TGTGCCAGCAGCTCCCTACAGGGCCCCCAAGAGACCCAGTACTTC. Variable domain in full (rest from reference TRBV7-2 and TRBJ2-5): GAGVSQSPSNKVTEKGKDVELRCDPISGHTALYWYRQSLGQGLEFLIYFQGNSAPDKSGLPSDRFSAERTGGSVSTLTIQRTQQEDSAVYLCASSSLQGPQETQYFGPGTRLLVL.

V gene TRBV2 combines with J gene TRBJ1-4; D remains unclear. Trimming stripped 1 base from V and 15 bases from J, with 24 bases between. This CDR3 spans 16 amino acids. Germline CDR1 and CDR2: SNHLY and FYNNEI. The CDR3 loop is CASSEGVAADNPRVFF. The CDR3 DNA follows: TGTGCCAGCAGTGAAGGGGTGGCAGCAGACAACCCGAGGGTGTTTTTT.

The sample holds a few counts of this clone. CDR3 residues: CASSLYSGTGIPYEQYF. The CDR3 bases are TGTGCCAGCAGCCTATACTCCGGGACAGGGATTCCCTACGAGCAGTACTTC. This chain links TRBV5-6 with TRBJ2-7; 9 bases fit TRBD1. The CDR3 spans 17 residues. V trimming: 4 bases; J trimming: 2 bases; junction bases outside the gene matches: 13. CDR1 and CDR2 from the germline V gene are SGHDT and YYEEEE.

The genes are TRBV5-1 and TRBJ2-3; 8 nucleotides match TRBD1. This CDR3 comprises 17 residues. Germline CDR1 reads SGHRS; CDR2 reads YFSETQ. The ends lost 7 bases at V and 2 bases at J; junction bases unmatched: 15. The CDR3 DNA is TGCGCCAGCGGAACCGCCGGGACAGGCCCTTACACAGATACGCAGTATTTT. Protein sequence: CASGTAGTGPYTDTQYF.

Regarding this clone: Other DNA sequences from this sample encode an identical CDR3 as well. The chain combines TRBV2 with TRBJ1-6; 8 nucleotides agree with TRBD1. Losses at the gene ends were 7 bases for V and 7 bases for J; bases not matched to a gene: 9. The CDR3 covers 15 residues. CDR1 is SNHLY, CDR2 FYNNEI, per germline. The CDR3 DNA sequence: TGTGCCAGCACCGAGACAGGGGTATACAATTCACCCCTCCACTTT. Translating gives CASTETGVYNSPLHF.

The chain uses TRBV11-1 and TRBJ1-1; D might be TRBD1 (6 bases). CDR1 and CDR2 (germline): SGHAT, FQDESV (reference sequence). The CDR3 sequence is 13 residues long. Trimming removed 3 bases at V and 10 bases at J, with 15 bases between. The CDR3 sequence is CASSFPGFRGAFF. DNA of the CDR3: TGTGCCAGCAGCTTTCCCGGATTCAGGGGAGCTTTCTTT.

This clone showed up just a few times. The chain links TRBV5-4 to TRBJ2-2, with a weak D call TRBD2 (6 bases). With 4 bases removed from V and 6 bases from J, the gap between germline ends came to 16 bases. CDR1 and CDR2 from the germline V gene are SGHNT and YYREEE (reference sequence). The CDR3 length is 15 residues. The DNA of the CDR3 is TGTGCCAGCAGCCTCGGGACTCTCAGGGCCGGGGAGCTGTTTTTT. This translates into CASSLGTLRAGELFF.